One sample yielded the 30 T cell receptor beta chains listed below, sequenced in a study of Ad26.COV2.S vaccination and SARS-CoV-2 variants. Measured with immunoSEQ multiplex PCR; TCRdb has only the in-frame clones, and not every one. The table lists about 680,000 clones, approximately 88% of them singletons, with 1.5% in the top ten. Treatment in this sample: some 20 received Ad26.COV2.S at low or high dose, single or two shots; about five received placebo; per-sample allocation not given. Day 63 following the first vaccine or placebo injection was when the samples were taken. The source was peripheral blood, collected in a trial of Ad26.COV2.S vaccine versus placebo. The receptors here all came from a person between 18 and 60 years old who received the Ad26.COV2.S COVID-19 vaccine or a placebo.

With respect to this clone: The sample contains more than one DNA sequence encoding this CDR3. This chain links TRBV29-1 with TRBJ2-2; D is uncertain. Germline V gene lookup returns CDR1 SQVTM and CDR2 ANQGSEA. Trimming shortened V by 0 bases and J by 5 bases, and 1 base separated the two germline ends. CDR3 size: 11 residues. The CDR3 DNA is TGCAGCGTTGAAGATACCGGGGAGCTGTTTTTT. Amino acid sequence: CSVEDTGELFF.

The rearrangement joins TRBV27 to TRBJ1-2; 8 nucleotides match TRBD1. Germline assignment: CDR1 MNHEY and CDR2 SMNVEV (reference sequence). The CDR3 spans 13 residues. Germline trimming cut 5 bases from V and 6 bases from J; bases unmatched to any gene: 5. This chain's CDR3 is CASSLTDRDGYTF. The CDR3 DNA follows: TGTGCCAGCAGTCTGACGGACAGGGATGGCTACACCTTC.

This clone was recorded a few times. This chain links TRBV6-2 or TRBV6-3 with TRBJ1-2; D is unresolved. The CDR3 is made up of 16 amino acids. The V gene's germline CDR1 is MNHEY and CDR2 SVGEGT. Trimming left V 4 bases short and J 0 bases short, with 15 bases between. CDR3 nucleotide sequence: TGTGCCAGCAGTTTAGCAGGTCGCGGCGCTAACTATGGCTACACCTTC. It yields the protein CASSLAGRGANYGYTF.

The chain links TRBV5-6 to TRBJ1-2; 8 bases match TRBD1. Trimming took 6 bases from V and 2 from J; bases not matched to a gene: 6. The CDR3 runs to 14 residues. CDR1 and CDR2 from the germline V gene are SGHDT and YYEEEE. CDR3 coding DNA: TGTGCCAGCAACCCCGGACAGGGAAACTATGGCTACACCTTC. Its translation is CASNPGQGNYGYTF. The full variable domain, completed using reference TRBV5-6 and TRBJ1-2, is DAGVTQSPTHLIKTRGQQVTLRCSPKSGHDTVSWYQQALGQGPQFIFQYYEEEERQRGNFPDRFSGHQFPNYSSELNVNALLLGDSALYLCASNPGQGNYGYTFGSGTRLTVV.

The V call is TRBV5-1, the J call TRBJ2-5, with D possibly matching TRBD2 (5 bases). The CDR3 spans 14 residues. V was shortened by 1 base and J by 5 bases, with 12 bases between the two germline ends. Per the germline V gene, CDR1 is SGHRS and CDR2 is YFSETQ. The CDR3 coding sequence is TGCGCCAGCAGCTTGCTTGTCGGGGTTGAGACCCAGTACTTC. This codes for CASSLLVGVETQYF.

V gene TRBV6-1 combines with J gene TRBJ1-4, with TRBD1 identical over 12 bases. The trim removed 4 bases at V and 8 bases at J, leaving 14 bases unmatched. The germline V gene has CDR1 MNHNS and CDR2 SASEGT. There are 18 residues in the CDR3. In DNA form, the CDR3 reads TGTGCCAGCAGTGCCCCGAGGGACAGGGGGCTCCTAGGGGAAAAACTGTTTTTT. Translated, it gives CASSAPRDRGLLGEKLFF.

V gene TRBV6-5 combines with J gene TRBJ1-2, with 9 positions matching TRBD1. This CDR3 has 15 amino acids. The V gene's germline CDR1 is MNHEY and CDR2 SVGAGI. V lost 5 bases to trimming and J lost 4 bases; unmatched junction nucleotides: 8. The DNA of the CDR3 is TGTGCCAGCAGTAAGCCGGGACAGGGAGTCTATGGCTACACCTTC. It translates to CASSKPGQGVYGYTF.

The gene calls are TRBV7-9 and TRBJ2-3, with 10 bases fitting TRBD2. V lost 5 bases to trimming and J lost 2 bases; unmatched junction nucleotides: 7. This CDR3 comprises 16 residues. From germline, CDR1 is SEHNR and CDR2 FQNEAQ (reference sequence). The CDR3 spells CASSLGLAEPTDTQYF. The CDR3 DNA reads TGTGCCAGCAGCCTAGGACTAGCGGAGCCCACAGATACGCAGTATTTT.

About this clone: In the same sample, other DNA sequences code for this CDR3. J is TRBJ2-7 and V is TRBV2; no clear D. Looked up from germline, CDR1 is SNHLY and CDR2 is FYNNEI. V was trimmed by 8 bases and J by 4 bases, leaving 6 bases between them. The length of the CDR3 is 10 residues. Here the CDR3 reads CASGEYEQYF. As DNA, the CDR3 is TGTGCCAGCGGAGAATACGAGCAGTACTTC.

This chain links TRBV6-6 with TRBJ1-4; maybe TRBD1 (6 bases). Germline V gene lookup returns CDR1 MNHNY and CDR2 SVGAGI (reference sequence). The ends were cut back, 7 bases at V and 5 bases at J, with 8 bases in the middle. The CDR3 spans 12 residues. The CDR3 DNA sequence: TGTGCCAGCAAACAGGGCAATGAAAAACTGTTTTTT. Translated: CASKQGNEKLFF.

The chain carries TRBV2 and TRBJ2-7, with a weak D call TRBD2 (7 bases). From germline, CDR1 is SNHLY and CDR2 FYNNEI. Trimming took off 1 base at V and 3 bases at J, with 22 bases between the two ends. The length of the CDR3 is 18 residues. In nucleotides, the CDR3 is TGTGCCAGCAGTGAAGGGGTCCCGGGGGGCAGTGGTCTCTACGAGCAGTACTTC. The encoded protein is CASSEGVPGGSGLYEQYF.

The chain joins TRBV12-3 or TRBV12-4 to TRBJ1-1, with D possibly TRBD1 on 6 matching bases. The CDR3 runs to 13 residues. Trimming took off 4 bases at V and 7 bases at J, with 13 bases between the two ends. CDR3: CASSSPTGLEAFF. DNA for the CDR3: TGTGCCAGCAGTTCCCCGACAGGCCTTGAAGCTTTCTTT.

The genes are TRBV7-9 and TRBJ2-1, with 7 bases aligning to TRBD2. This CDR3 has 16 amino acids. CDR1 is SEHNR and CDR2 is FQNEAQ in the germline V gene (reference sequence). V lost 1 base, J lost 2 bases, and 5 bases stayed unmatched. Here the CDR3 DNA reads TGTGCCAGCAGCTTAGGATCCAGCGGGGCCTACAATGAGCAGTTCTTC. It translates to CASSLGSSGAYNEQFF.

The rearrangement joins TRBV7-2 to TRBJ1-3, with D unclear. Germline V gene lookup returns CDR1 SGHTA and CDR2 FQGNSA. CDR3 length: 14 amino acids. Trimming stripped 0 bases from V and 3 bases from J, with 6 bases between. The CDR3 DNA sequence: TGTGCCAGCAGCTTAGCAGGACTTGGAAACACCATATATTTT. It encodes CASSLAGLGNTIYF.

As for this clone: This may arise from a read error, as a much more abundant clone is one base away. Distinct nucleotide sequences in the sample also encode this CDR3. This sequence joins TRBV20-1 and TRBJ1-1; D is undetermined. The CDR3 contains 11 residues. With 3 bases removed from V and 1 base from J, the gap between germline ends came to 3 bases. Germline assignment: CDR1 DFQATT and CDR2 SNEGSKA (reference sequence). CDR3 amino acids: CSASGNTEAFF. The CDR3 DNA sequence: TGCAGTGCTAGCGGGAACACTGAAGCTTTCTTT.

This chain links TRBV11-2 with TRBJ2-7, with D perhaps TRBD1 or TRBD2 (5 bases each). This CDR3 has 16 residues. Trimming shortened V by 0 bases and J by 0 bases, and 12 bases separated the two germline ends. CDR1 SGHAT and CDR2 FQNNGV come from the germline V gene. CDR3 nucleotide sequence: TGTGCCAGCAGCTTAGATGGGGGACCCGACTCCTACGAGCAGTACTTC. Encoded protein: CASSLDGGPDSYEQYF.

The chain is built from TRBV4-2 and TRBJ1-5; maybe TRBD1 (5 bases). The CDR3 covers 14 residues. Trimming pared 4 bases from V and 2 bases from J, leaving 9 bases between. CDR1 is LGHNA and CDR2 is YNFKEQ in the germline V gene. Here the CDR3 reads CASSPRDGNQPQHF. The CDR3 nucleotides read TGTGCCAGCAGCCCCCGGGACGGCAATCAGCCCCAGCATTTT.

The J gene is TRBJ1-1, the V gene TRBV18; no firm D call. This CDR3 region has 13 residues. Trimming shortened V by 3 bases and J by 10 bases, and 15 bases separated the two germline ends. Looked up from germline, CDR1 is KGHSH and CDR2 is LQKENI. This CDR3 is CASSPGFEGIAFF. The CDR3 DNA reads as TGTGCCAGCTCACCGGGGTTTGAGGGAATAGCTTTCTTT.

The chain employs TRBV5-1 and TRBJ1-3, with D hard to call. V was pared by 4 bases and J by 4 bases, with 9 bases between. The CDR3 sequence is 13 residues long. CDR1 and CDR2 from the germline V gene are SGHRS and YFSETQ. CDR3 loop: CASSLTPGNTIYF. The DNA of the CDR3 is TGCGCCAGCAGCCTGACACCAGGAAACACCATATATTTT.

This rearrangement joins TRBV5-1 to TRBJ2-5; 7 nucleotides match TRBD1. This CDR3 comprises 17 residues. Germline loops: CDR1 SGHRS, CDR2 YFSETQ. The junction had 10 bases not matched to a gene; V was cut back by 0 bases and J by 2 bases. For the CDR3, the DNA is TGCGCCAGCAGCTTGGGGGGAATCGGGACAGCTCAAGAGACCCAGTACTTC. Translated: CASSLGGIGTAQETQYF.

V is TRBV5-4 and J is TRBJ1-1; TRBD1 matches 7 bases. CDR1 and CDR2 (germline): SGHNT, YYREEE (reference sequence). The V segment lost 2 bases and the J segment 2 bases; nucleotides outside the gene matches: 3. The CDR3 contains 14 residues. The CDR3 DNA is TGTGCCAGCAGCTTCGACAGGGATAACACTGAAGCTTTCTTT. Its translation: CASSFDRDNTEAFF.

This chain uses TRBV12-3 or TRBV12-4 with TRBJ2-2, with no clear D. Trimming pared 1 base from V and 8 bases from J, leaving 5 bases between. The length of the CDR3 is 12 residues. CDR3 loop: CASSLEGGELFF. Here the CDR3 DNA reads TGTGCCAGCAGTTTAGAGGGTGGGGAGCTGTTTTTT.

This chain connects TRBV5-1 to TRBJ2-7; 9 nucleotides line up with TRBD1. This CDR3 spans 14 amino acids. Germline CDR1 reads SGHRS; CDR2 reads YFSETQ. Trimming removed 4 bases from V and 5 bases from J; junction bases left unmatched: 7. The CDR3 region has the DNA TGCGCCAGCAGCGGGTGGACAGGGGAGGACGAGCAGTACTTC. Encoded protein: CASSGWTGEDEQYF.

With respect to this clone: Other DNA sequences in the same sample also yield this CDR3. CDR3 DNA: TGTGCCAGCAGCTTAGGGGAGAACACTGAAGCTTTCTTT. Encoded protein: CASSLGENTEAFF. The rearrangement links TRBV11-3 to TRBJ1-1; D gene unclear. Germline loops: CDR1 SGHNT, CDR2 YENEEA. V lost 1 base and J 1 base, leaving 4 bases between the germline ends. This CDR3 has 13 amino acids.

The CDR3 here is CASSPLISDEKLFF. The DNA of the CDR3 is TGTGCCAGCTCACCCCTGATAAGTGATGAAAAACTGTTTTTT. J is TRBJ1-4 and V is TRBV18; no clear D gene. CDR1 and CDR2 from the germline V gene are KGHSH and LQKENI. The CDR3 is 14 residues long. V lost 3 bases to trimming and J lost 6 bases, with 11 bases between them.

The rearrangement uses TRBV12-3 or TRBV12-4 and TRBJ1-1, with unresolved D. Trimming removed 5 bases from V and 6 bases from J, with 13 bases in between. There are 13 residues in the CDR3. The CDR3, as DNA: TGTGCCAGCAGTGTAGGATGGGAGGCTGAAGCTTTCTTT. As protein: CASSVGWEAEAFF.

This clone was found a few times. This CDR3 is also generated by other DNA sequences in the sample. This chain connects TRBV4-1 to TRBJ2-7, with D possibly being TRBD2 (5 bases). Looked up from germline, CDR1 is MGHRA and CDR2 is YSYEKL. Trimming pared 3 bases from V and 0 bases from J, leaving 6 bases between. This CDR3 region has 13 residues. The CDR3 reads CASSQRDSYEQYF. For the CDR3, the DNA is TGCGCCAGCAGCCAGAGGGACTCCTACGAGCAGTACTTC.

The rearrangement joins TRBV6-6 to TRBJ2-5; 7 nucleotides line up with TRBD1. V trimming: 2 bases; J trimming: 5 bases; junction bases outside the gene matches: 5. There are 14 residues in the CDR3. Germline V gene data show CDR1 as MNHNY and CDR2 as SVGAGI (reference sequence). The CDR3 loop reads CASSYGYRGETQYF. The CDR3 DNA follows: TGTGCCAGCAGTTACGGGTACAGGGGTGAGACCCAGTACTTC.

This chain joins TRBV4-2 and TRBJ1-4, with 7 nucleotides matching TRBD1. This CDR3 has 12 amino acids. Losses at the gene ends were 2 bases for V and 14 bases for J; bases not matched to a gene: 5. Germline V lookup: CDR1 LGHNA, CDR2 YNFKEQ. This chain's CDR3 is CASSQPGQNLFF. As DNA, the CDR3 is TGTGCCAGCAGCCAACCGGGACAGAACCTGTTTTTT.

V gene TRBV18 combines with J gene TRBJ1-1; 7 bases match TRBD1. The germline V gene encodes CDR1 KGHSH and CDR2 LQKENI. The CDR3 consists of 16 residues. Germline trimming cut 4 bases from V and 5 bases from J; bases unmatched to any gene: 13. CDR3 loop: CASSRLQGKGSTEAFF. CDR3 DNA: TGTGCCAGCTCACGCCTACAGGGGAAGGGCTCGACTGAAGCTTTCTTT.